One TCR beta chain is described in this entry. Its target is not known. This sample is part of a study of OX40 agonist ivuxolimab in advanced cancers. Study at large: Administration of intravenous ivuxolimab to patients occurred every 2 weeks at 0.01 to 10 mg/kg. Past anti-PD-1, anti-PD-L1 or anti-CTLA-4 therapy was accepted, and 40% had received some.

This table comes from immunoSEQ multiplex PCR, and its TCRdb copy is limited to in-frame clones, with some not included. The top ten hold less than 2.5% of the sample, which has approximately 47,000 clones, around 87% seen once. Notes on the study in general: At 0.1-3.0 mg/kg, partial responders had clonal expansion among the lowest observed. Normalized T-cell clonal expansion was also low in a subset of nonresponders.

The CDR3 has 15 amino acids. Germline V gene data show CDR1 as MNHEY and CDR2 as SVGAGI. J lost 4 bases, V lost 6 bases, and 6 bases had no gene match. This sequence was found in an adult with an advanced solid tumor such as melanoma, head and neck, liver or kidney cancer. The sample in question was CD4+ or CD8+ T cells sorted from blood, obtained in a trial of the OX40 agonist ivuxolimab. V gene TRBV6-5 combines with J gene TRBJ2-7; TRBD2 matches at 13 bases. Here the CDR3 DNA reads TGTGCCAGCAGAACTAGCGGGGGGGCCGAATACGAGCAGTACTTC. Amino acids: CASRTSGGAEYEQYF.